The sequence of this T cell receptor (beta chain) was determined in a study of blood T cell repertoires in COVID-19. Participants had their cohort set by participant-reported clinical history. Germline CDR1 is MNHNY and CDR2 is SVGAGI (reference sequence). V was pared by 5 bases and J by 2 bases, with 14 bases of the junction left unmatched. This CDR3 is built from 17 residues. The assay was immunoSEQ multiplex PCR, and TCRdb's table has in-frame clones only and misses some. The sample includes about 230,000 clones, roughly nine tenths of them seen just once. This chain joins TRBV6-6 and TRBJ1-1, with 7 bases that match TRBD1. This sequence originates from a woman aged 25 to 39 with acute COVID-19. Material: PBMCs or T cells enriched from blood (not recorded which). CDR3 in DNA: TGTGCCAGCAGTCCTAACAGGGGCGCTCAGAAAAACACTGAAGCTTTCTTT. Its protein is CASSPNRGAQKNTEAFF.